The sequence of this TCR beta chain was determined in a study of T cells after yellow fever vaccination. The study's findings and limits: Subsequent booster samples again held most clones from primary vaccination (less than 98% CD4, over 80% CD8). Repertoires sorted by FACS could include abundant clonotypes that are contaminants from the bulk population.

Researchers made TCR cDNA using 5'RACE template switching, and this step added a universal primer site and UMIs. TCRdb fed the 5' RACE reads into MiXCR, producing one record per CDR3 protein. The data contain 250,000 to 300,000 distinct CDR3 sequences, 8.5% to 10% of them singletons. Concerning this clonotype: The antigen remains unidentified.

V was cut by 5 bases and J by 8 bases, with 9 bases left in between. The CDR3 spans 11 residues. This clonotype originated in a man aged 18 to 29 who received the YFV17D yellow fever vaccine. The chain combines TRBV12-3 or TRBV12-4 with TRBJ1-1; no clear D. Sequencing used CD4+ T cells sorted from PBMCs, obtained 5 days after the yellow fever booster vaccination. CDR3 nucleotide sequence: TGTGCCAGCAGTGTACCGGGAGAAGCTTTCTTT. Its protein product is CASSVPGEAFF.